The 14 T cell receptor beta chains given below trace back to one sample, sequenced in a study of neurological immune-mediated disorders. TCRdb re-derived calls from the 5' RACE reads in MiXCR, one entry per CDR3 protein. The sample holds 60,000 to 80,000 distinct CDR3 sequences, 4% to 5.5% seen once. Sequences were obtained from PBMCs. All receptors come from a woman aged 45-60 years with multiple sclerosis.

This clonotype was found many times. V and J are TRBV6-6 and TRBJ2-5; D is undetermined. CDR3 length: 16 residues. The V gene lost 0 bases and the J gene lost 10 bases, with 21 bases spanning the gap. CDR1 and CDR2 (germline): MNHNY, SVGAGI (reference sequence). Written as DNA, the CDR3 is TGTGCCAGCAGTTACTCGAGCCCGATTTATCCGGGCGGCCAGTACTTC. This codes for CASSYSSPIYPGGQYF.

V and J are TRBV7-8 and TRBJ1-1; no reliable D call. Trimming took off 0 bases at V and 3 bases at J, with 20 bases between the two ends. The CDR3 is 18 residues long. Per the germline V gene, CDR1 is SGHVS and CDR2 is FQNEAQ. CDR3 in amino acids: CASSLAGRLQPLHTEAFF. The CDR3, as DNA: TGTGCCAGCAGCTTAGCGGGCCGCTTGCAGCCCCTTCACACTGAAGCTTTCTTT.

This clonotype was seen many times. The rearrangement links TRBV28 to TRBJ2-7, with D maybe TRBD1 (5 bases). CDR1 and CDR2 from the germline V gene are MDHEN and SYDVKM. Trimming took off 4 bases at V and 3 bases at J, with 7 bases between the two ends. The CDR3 extends over 12 amino acids. CDR3 sequence (DNA): TGTGCCAGCAGTTCAACAGGCTACGAGCAGTACTTC. This gives the protein CASSSTGYEQYF.

This clonotype was seen at least ten times. The chain joins TRBV6-2 or TRBV6-3 to TRBJ1-1; no reliable D call. Germline lookup yields CDR1 MNHEY and CDR2 SVGEGT. The germline V and J ends were trimmed by 5 bases and 1 base, with 8 bases remaining between them. The CDR3 sequence is 13 residues long. The DNA for the CDR3 is TGTGCCAGCAGTAATGAGGCGAACACTGAAGCTTTCTTT. It translates to CASSNEANTEAFF.

This clonotype was seen at least ten times. V and J are TRBV28 and TRBJ1-4; D might be TRBD1 (6 bases). CDR1 is MDHEN, CDR2 SYDVKM, per germline. V was pared by 2 bases and J by 8 bases, with 12 bases between. The CDR3 contains 14 residues. The CDR3 sequence: CASSLRGLMEKLFF. The CDR3 DNA follows: TGTGCCAGCAGTTTACGGGGGCTGATGGAAAAACTGTTTTTT.

This clonotype came up many times. J is TRBJ1-5 and V is TRBV20-1; possibly TRBD1 for D (5 bases). The CDR3 spans 13 residues. Germline V gene lookup returns CDR1 DFQATT and CDR2 SNEGSKA (reference sequence). Trimming took off 1 base at V and 9 bases at J, with 13 bases between the two ends. The CDR3 is CSARVRDLRPQHF. For the CDR3, the DNA is TGCAGTGCTAGAGTTAGGGACCTGCGGCCCCAGCATTTT.

This chain connects TRBV9 to TRBJ1-2, with 8 bases matching TRBD1. The CDR3 loop spans 15 amino acids. CDR1 is SGDLS, CDR2 YYNGEE, per germline. Unmatched junction bases numbered 4, after V lost 3 bases and J lost 0 bases. This chain's CDR3 is CASSGQGRANYGYTF. In DNA, the CDR3 is TGTGCCAGCAGCGGACAGGGGAGAGCTAACTATGGCTACACCTTC.

This clonotype was detected a few times. The chain uses TRBV10-3 and TRBJ2-3, with D uncertain. CDR1 and CDR2 (germline): ENHRY, SYGVKD. Trimming cost V 0 bases and J 4 bases, with 2 bases left between them. The CDR3 has 12 residues. In DNA, the CDR3 is TGTGCCATCAGTGAGTCTGCAGATACGCAGTATTTT. Residues: CAISESADTQYF.

This clonotype was counted at least ten times. The V and J genes are TRBV9 and TRBJ1-2, with TRBD1 matching over 10 bases. The CDR3 contains 15 residues. Germline CDR1 is SGDLS and CDR2 is YYNGEE. After removal of 0 bases from V and 8 bases from J, the junction contained 7 bases not matched to a gene. The CDR3 nucleotides read TGTGCCAGCAGCGTAGAGACAGGGGGCGGCGGAGGCTACACCTTC. Amino acids: CASSVETGGGGGYTF.

This clonotype showed up many times. This chain connects TRBV28 to TRBJ1-1, with D maybe TRBD1 (5 bases). The CDR3 loop spans 16 amino acids. In germline, CDR1 is MDHEN, CDR2 SYDVKM. V gave up 6 bases and J gave up 5 bases, with 22 bases separating them. The chain's CDR3 is CASSLGGFGGKTEAFF. Written as DNA, the CDR3 is TGTGCCAGCAGCCTCGGGGGATTTGGGGGAAAGACTGAAGCTTTCTTT. Looking up the rest from reference TRBV28 and TRBJ1-1 gives the full variable domain: DVKVTQSSRYLVKRTGEKVFLECVQDMDHENMFWYRQDPGLGLRLIYFSYDVKMKEKGDIPEGYSVSREKKERFSLILESASTNQTSMYLCASSLGGFGGKTEAFFGQGTRLTVV.

This clonotype was counted many times. This CDR3 reads CSAPSTDTQYF. The CDR3 nucleotides read TGCAGTGCTCCTAGCACAGATACGCAGTATTTT. This rearrangement joins TRBV20-1 to TRBJ2-3, with D uncertain. Germline V CDR1 and CDR2: DFQATT, SNEGSKA (reference sequence). CDR3 length: 11 amino acids. The V end lost 5 bases, the J end lost 0 bases, and 3 bases lay between the germline ends.

The table lists this clonotype with many counts. The rearrangement uses TRBV5-6 and TRBJ2-7, with 7 positions matching TRBD1. Per the germline V gene, CDR1 is SGHDT and CDR2 is YYEEEE. The CDR3 is 14 residues long. Trimming cost V 3 bases and J 4 bases; bases outside gene matches: 7. This CDR3 reads CASSSGTAEYEQYV. CDR3 nucleotide sequence: TGTGCCAGCAGCTCCGGGACAGCCGAGTACGAGCAGTACGTC.

Ten or more counts support this clonotype. V gene TRBV20-1 combines with J gene TRBJ2-3; no firm D call. Trimming took off 5 bases at V and 1 base at J, with 16 bases between the two ends. Germline V lookup: CDR1 DFQATT, CDR2 SNEGSKA (reference sequence). CDR3 size: 15 residues. CDR3: CSAYRLGRGTDTQYF. For the CDR3, the DNA is TGCAGTGCTTATCGCCTGGGTAGGGGCACAGATACGCAGTATTTT.

This clonotype has at least ten counts. An end of the junction does not agree with germline; a read error may underlie this. The chain combines TRBV10-3 with TRBJ1-6, with D hard to call. Per germline, CDR1 ENHRY and CDR2 SYGVKD. CDR3 length: 17 residues. The CDR3 DNA reads as TGTGCCATCAGTGAGTCTACATTGAGCTCCTATAATTCACCCCTCAACTTT. It is translated as CAISESTLSSYNSPLNF.